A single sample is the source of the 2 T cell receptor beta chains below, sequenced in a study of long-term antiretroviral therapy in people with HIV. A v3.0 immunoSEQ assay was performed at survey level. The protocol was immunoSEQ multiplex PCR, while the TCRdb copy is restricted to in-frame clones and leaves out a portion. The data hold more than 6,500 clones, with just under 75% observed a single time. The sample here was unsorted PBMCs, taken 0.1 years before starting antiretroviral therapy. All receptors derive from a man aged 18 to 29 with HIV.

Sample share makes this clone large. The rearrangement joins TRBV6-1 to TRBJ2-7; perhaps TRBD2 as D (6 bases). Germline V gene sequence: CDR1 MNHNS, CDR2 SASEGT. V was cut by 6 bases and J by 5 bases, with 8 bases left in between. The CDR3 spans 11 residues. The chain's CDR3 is CASRRGDEQYF. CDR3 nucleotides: TGTGCCAGCAGGCGGGGCGACGAGCAGTACTTC.

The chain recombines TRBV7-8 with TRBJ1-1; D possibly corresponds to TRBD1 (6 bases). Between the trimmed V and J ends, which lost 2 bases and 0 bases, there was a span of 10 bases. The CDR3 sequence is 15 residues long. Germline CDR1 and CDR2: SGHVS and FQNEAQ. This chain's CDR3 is CASSLRDNVNTEAFF. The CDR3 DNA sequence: TGTGCCAGCAGCTTAAGGGACAACGTGAACACTGAAGCTTTCTTT. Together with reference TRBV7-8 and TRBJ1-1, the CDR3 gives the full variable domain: GAGVSQSPRYKVAKRGQDVALRCDPISGHVSLFWYQQALGQGPEFLTYFQNEAQLDKSGLPSDRFFAERPEGSVSTLKIQRTQQEDSAVYLCASSLRDNVNTEAFFGQGTRLTVV.